This TCR beta chain originates from a study of Ad26.COV2.S vaccination and SARS-CoV-2 variants. The overall study: Participants got Ad26.COV2.S intramuscularly, once or twice 56 days apart.

This clone has a handful of counts. No antigen is known for it. Clones were sequenced by immunoSEQ multiplex PCR, and TCRdb holds only the in-frame ones, with some missing. The sample consists of some 290,000 clones, 85% to 90% of them appearing once. Overall study results and limits: Spike-specific responses of CD8+ and CD4+ T cells were reported to display substantial breadth after vaccination.

The sample's treatment: over 15 received Ad26.COV2.S at low or high dose, single or two shots; roughly 5 received placebo; per-sample allocation not given. After the first vaccine or placebo injection, samples were drawn on day 63. The donor's status was that of an adult aged 18-55 years in Boston. The input for sequencing was peripheral blood, taken in a trial of Ad26.COV2.S vaccine versus placebo. The sequence derives from a person between 18 and 60 years old who received the Ad26.COV2.S COVID-19 vaccine or a placebo.

The CDR3 nucleotides are TGCGCCAGCAGCCGAGGAGTAAGGGGCGCGGTCACCGGGGAGCTGTTTTTT. Protein: CASSRGVRGAVTGELFF. The chain uses TRBV5-1 and TRBJ2-2, with a tentative D call TRBD1 (5 bases). Trimming took 4 bases from V and 4 from J, leaving 20 bases between them. This CDR3 spans 17 amino acids. Germline-derived CDR1 and CDR2 are SGHRS and YFSETQ.